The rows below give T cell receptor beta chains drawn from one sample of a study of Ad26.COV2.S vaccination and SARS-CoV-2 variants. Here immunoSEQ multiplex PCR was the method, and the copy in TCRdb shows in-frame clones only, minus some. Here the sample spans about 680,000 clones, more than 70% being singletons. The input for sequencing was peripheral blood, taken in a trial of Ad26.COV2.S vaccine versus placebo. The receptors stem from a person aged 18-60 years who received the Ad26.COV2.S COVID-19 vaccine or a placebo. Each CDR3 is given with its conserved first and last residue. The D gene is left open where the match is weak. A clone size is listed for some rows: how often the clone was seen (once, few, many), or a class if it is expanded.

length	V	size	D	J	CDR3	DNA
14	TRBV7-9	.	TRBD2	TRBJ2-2	CASVLAGVPGELFF	TGTGCCAGCGTGTTAGCGGGAGTTCCCGGGGAGCTGTTTTTT
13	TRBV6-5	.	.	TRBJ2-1	CASGLIGVGEQFF	TGTGCCAGCGGACTCATAGGGGTAGGGGAGCAGTTCTTC
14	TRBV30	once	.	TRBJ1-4	CAWSVGGIEEKLFF	TGTGCCTGGAGTGTTGGGGGCATCGAAGAAAAACTGTTTTTT
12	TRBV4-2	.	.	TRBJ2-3	CASSQATDTQYF	TGTGCCAGCAGCCAAGCAACAGATACGCAGTATTTT
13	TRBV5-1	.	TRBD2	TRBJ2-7	CASSEGLANEQYF	TGCGCCAGCAGCGAGGGACTAGCGAACGAGCAGTACTTC
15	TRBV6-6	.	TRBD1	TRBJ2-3	CASSYTGQGADTQYF	TGTGCCAGCAGTTACACGGGACAGGGGGCAGATACGCAGTATTTT
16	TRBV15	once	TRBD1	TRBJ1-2	CATSRDRVTGGSGYTF	TGTGCCACCAGCAGAGATCGGGTAACAGGGGGTAGTGGCTACACCTTC
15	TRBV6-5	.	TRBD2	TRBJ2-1	CASSYSKLAGYEQFF	TGTGCCAGCAGTTACTCGAAACTAGCGGGGTATGAGCAGTTCTTC
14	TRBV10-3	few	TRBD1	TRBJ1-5	CAISEDREAQPQHF	TGTGCCATCAGTGAGGACAGGGAGGCACAGCCCCAGCATTTT
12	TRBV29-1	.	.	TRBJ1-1	CSVNELNTEAFF	TGCAGCGTTAATGAACTCAACACTGAAGCTTTCTTT
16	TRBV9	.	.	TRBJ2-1	CASSVAARGGADEQFF	TGTGCCAGCAGCGTGGCCGCTCGAGGGGGGGCCGATGAGCAGTTCTTC
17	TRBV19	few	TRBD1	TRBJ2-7	CASSILPGRGDSYEQYF	TGTGCCAGTAGTATACTTCCCGGAAGAGGGGACAGCTACGAGCAGTACTTC
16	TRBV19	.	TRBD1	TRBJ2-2	CASSLLGQSNTGELFF	TGTGCCAGTAGTTTACTGGGACAGTCTAACACCGGGGAGCTGTTTTTT
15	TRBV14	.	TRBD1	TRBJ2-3	CASSPRTGGVNTQYF	TGTGCCAGCAGCCCTAGGACAGGGGGCGTAAATACGCAGTATTTT
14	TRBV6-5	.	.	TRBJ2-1	CASSYGDGYNEQFF	TGTGCCAGCAGTTACGGGGACGGCTACAATGAGCAGTTCTTC
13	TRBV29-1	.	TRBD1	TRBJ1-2	CSVGEQGIGGYTF	TGCAGCGTTGGGGAACAGGGGATCGGCGGCTACACCTTC
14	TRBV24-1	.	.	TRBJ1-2	CATSDGGSGDGYTF	TGTGCCACCAGTGATGGAGGGTCGGGGGATGGCTACACCTTC
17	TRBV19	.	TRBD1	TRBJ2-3	CASSIPFGQGKTDTQYF	TGTGCCAGTAGTATCCCCTTCGGACAGGGTAAGACAGATACGCAGTATTTT
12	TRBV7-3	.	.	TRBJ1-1	CASSSSQGLAFF	TGTGCCAGCAGCTCCTCACAGGGACTAGCTTTCTTT
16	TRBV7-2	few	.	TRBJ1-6	CASSATGSSYNSPLHF	TGTGCCAGCAGCGCCACAGGGAGCTCCTATAATTCACCCCTCCACTTT
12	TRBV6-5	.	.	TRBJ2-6	CASSPGANVLTF	TGTGCCAGCAGTCCTGGGGCCAACGTCCTGACTTTC
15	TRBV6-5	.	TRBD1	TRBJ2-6	CASTLDRAGANVLTF	TGTGCCAGCACCTTGGACAGGGCTGGGGCCAACGTCCTGACTTTC
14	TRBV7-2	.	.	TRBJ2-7	CASRPDASSYEQYF	TGTGCCAGCCGACCGGATGCGAGCTCCTACGAGCAGTACTTC
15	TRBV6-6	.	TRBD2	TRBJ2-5	CASSYTSGDQETQYF	TGTGCCAGCAGTTACACTAGCGGGGACCAAGAGACCCAGTACTTC
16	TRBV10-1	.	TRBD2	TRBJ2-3	CASSESYTSGKGTQYF	TGCGCCAGCAGTGAGTCCTACACTAGCGGGAAGGGGACGCAGTATTTT
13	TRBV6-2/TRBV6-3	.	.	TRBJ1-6	CASSYVGRSPLHF	TGTGCCAGCAGTTACGTGGGGAGGTCACCCCTCCACTTT
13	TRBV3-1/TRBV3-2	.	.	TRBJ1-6	CASSQGQPSPLHF	TGTGCCAGCAGCCAAGGCCAGCCTTCACCCCTCCACTTT
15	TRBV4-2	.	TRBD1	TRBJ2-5	CASSPGQGGEETQYF	TGTGCCAGCAGCCCAGGACAGGGCGGGGAGGAGACCCAGTACTTC
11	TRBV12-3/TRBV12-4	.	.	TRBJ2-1	CASSLIGEQFF	TGTGCCAGCAGTTTAATCGGTGAGCAGTTCTTC
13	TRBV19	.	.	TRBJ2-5	CASSMVGEETQYF	TGTGCCAGTAGTATGGTGGGAGAAGAGACCCAGTACTTC
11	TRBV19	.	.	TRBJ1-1	CASSIAGTAFF	TGTGCCAGTAGTATTGCAGGGACGGCTTTCTTT
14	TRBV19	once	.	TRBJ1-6	CASTPTGPNSPLHF	TGTGCCAGTACTCCGACAGGACCTAATTCACCCCTCCACTTT
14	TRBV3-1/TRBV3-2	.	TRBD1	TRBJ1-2	CASSPVVGQGWITF	TGTGCCAGCAGCCCCGTTGTGGGACAGGGATGGATCACCTTC
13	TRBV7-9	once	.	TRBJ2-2	CASSTELAGELFF	TGTGCCAGCAGCACCGAACTAGCCGGGGAGCTGTTTTTT
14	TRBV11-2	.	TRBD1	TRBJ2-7	CASSPRGGNYEQYF	TGTGCCAGCAGCCCGCGAGGGGGCAACTACGAGCAGTACTTC
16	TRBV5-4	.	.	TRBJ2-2	CASSPPGESARGELFF	TGTGCCAGCAGCCCTCCGGGCGAGAGCGCCCGCGGGGAGCTGTTTTTT
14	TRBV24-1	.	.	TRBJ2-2	CATMGASRTGELFF	TGTGCCACCATGGGGGCGTCGCGCACCGGGGAGCTGTTTTTT
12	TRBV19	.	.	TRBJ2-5	CASSNLEETQYF	TGTGCCAGTAGTAACCTCGAAGAGACCCAGTACTTC
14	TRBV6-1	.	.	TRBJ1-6	CASSERGLNSPLHF	TGTGCCAGCAGTGAACGGGGCCTAAATTCACCCCTCCACTTT
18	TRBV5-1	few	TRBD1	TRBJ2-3	CASSLGGTGETSTDTQYF	TGCGCCAGCAGCCTAGGAGGGACAGGGGAGACTAGCACAGATACGCAGTATTTT
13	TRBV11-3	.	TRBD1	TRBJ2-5	CASQDRGQETQYF	TGTGCCAGCCAGGACAGGGGGCAAGAGACCCAGTACTTC
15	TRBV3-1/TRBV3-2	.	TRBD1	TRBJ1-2	CASSQAGGLRYGYTF	TGTGCCAGCAGCCAAGCAGGGGGGCTGAGGTATGGCTACACCTTC
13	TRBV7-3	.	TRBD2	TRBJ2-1	CASRLAGSNEQFF	TGTGCCAGCAGGTTAGCGGGAAGCAATGAGCAGTTCTTC
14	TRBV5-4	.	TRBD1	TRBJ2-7	CASSLETGRYEQYF	TGTGCCAGCAGCTTGGAGACAGGGCGCTACGAGCAGTACTTC